The 5 T cell receptor beta chains reported below all come from one sample, sequenced in a study of shared clonotypes between healthy human individuals. Assay: immunoSEQ multiplex PCR; the TCRdb copy retains only in-frame clones and omits some. The table lists about 520,000 clones, approximately 95% of them singletons, with 0.055% to 0.075% in the top ten. The material sequenced was naive CD4+ T cells sorted from blood. Subset: CD45RA+ positively selected. The receptors shown here come from a woman aged 30 to 39 in good health.

This clone was seen only once. The chain uses TRBV6-1 and TRBJ2-7; 7 nucleotides match TRBD2. Germline V gene data show CDR1 as MNHNS and CDR2 as SASEGT. V shed 1 base, J shed 2 bases, and the junction held 8 bases outside the gene matches. This CDR3 is built from 16 residues. The CDR3 spells CASSEVSGWGPYEQYF. CDR3 DNA sequence: TGTGCCAGCAGTGAAGTTAGCGGGTGGGGCCCCTACGAGCAGTACTTC.

This clone has only one observation. This chain joins TRBV28 and TRBJ2-7; D is possibly TRBD2 (6 bases). V dropped 7 bases and J dropped 0 bases, with 10 bases sitting between them. Germline loops: CDR1 MDHEN, CDR2 SYDVKM. The CDR3 loop spans 13 amino acids. The CDR3 nucleotides read TGTGCCAGCATGGTGGGAGGCTCCTACGAGCAGTACTTC. Residues: CASMVGGSYEQYF.

CDR3 coding DNA: TGTGCCAGCAGCCTCACAGCATCAGAGACCCAGTACTTC. This encodes CASSLTASETQYF. The chain couples TRBV7-7 to TRBJ2-5; the D is unclear. The V end lost 5 bases, the J end lost 4 bases, and 11 bases lay between the germline ends. The CDR3 runs 13 residues. Per germline, CDR1 SSHAT and CDR2 FNYEAQ (reference sequence). The whole variable domain, filled in from reference TRBV7-7 and TRBJ2-5, reads GAGVSQSPRYKVTKRGQDVTLRCDPISSHATLYWYQQALGQGPEFLTYFNYEAQPDKSGLPSDRFSAERPEGSISTLTIQRTEQRDSAMYRCASSLTASETQYFGPGTRLLVL.

Points on this clone: The sample holds other DNA sequences that translate to the same CDR3. The chain employs TRBV18 and TRBJ2-3; 10 nucleotides line up with TRBD2. Germline V gene lookup returns CDR1 KGHSH and CDR2 LQKENI. Germline trimming cut 3 bases from V and 3 bases from J; bases unmatched to any gene: 0. CDR3 size: 14 residues. CDR3 loop: CASSPGLATDTQYF. The CDR3 DNA is TGTGCCAGCTCACCGGGACTAGCGACAGATACGCAGTATTTT.

The rearrangement joins TRBV11-2 to TRBJ1-3; D call uncertain. V was shortened by 7 bases and J by 0 bases, with 16 bases between the two germline ends. Per the germline V gene, CDR1 is SGHAT and CDR2 is FQNNGV. The CDR3 totals 16 residues. The chain's CDR3 is CASTSVEGHSGNTIYF. In DNA, the CDR3 is TGTGCCAGCACCTCCGTGGAAGGCCACTCTGGAAACACCATATATTTT.